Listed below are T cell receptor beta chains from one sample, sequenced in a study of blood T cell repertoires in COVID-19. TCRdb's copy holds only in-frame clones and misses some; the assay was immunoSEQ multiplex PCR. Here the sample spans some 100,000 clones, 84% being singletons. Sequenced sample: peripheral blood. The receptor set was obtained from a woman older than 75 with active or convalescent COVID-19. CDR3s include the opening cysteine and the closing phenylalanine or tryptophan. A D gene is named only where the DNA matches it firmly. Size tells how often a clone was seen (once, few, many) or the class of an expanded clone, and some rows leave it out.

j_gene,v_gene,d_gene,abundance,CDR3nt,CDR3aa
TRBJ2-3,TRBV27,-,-,TGTGCCAGCAGTTTGGGACTTGGCGGGTCCACAGATACGCAGTATTTT,CASSLGLGGSTDTQYF
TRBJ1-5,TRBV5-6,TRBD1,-,TGTGCCAGCAGCGCAACAGGGGCAGTCCAGCCCCAGCATTTT,CASSATGAVQPQHF
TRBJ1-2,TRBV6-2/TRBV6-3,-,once,TGTGCCAGCAGCGGGTCCCGGGGGGGACTACCCTATGGCTACACCTTC,CASSGSRGGLPYGYTF
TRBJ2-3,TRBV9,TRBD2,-,TGTGCCAGCAGCGTTAGCGGGAGGGCCGGGACAGATACGCAGTATTTT,CASSVSGRAGTDTQYF
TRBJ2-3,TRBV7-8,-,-,TGTGCCAGCAGCTTAGTCTTCCTGGATACGCAGTATTTT,CASSLVFLDTQYF
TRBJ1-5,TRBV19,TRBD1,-,TGTGCCAGTAGTACCCCTAACAGGGGAGGCAATCAGCCCCAGCATTTT,CASSTPNRGGNQPQHF
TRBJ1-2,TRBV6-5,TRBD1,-,TGTGCCAGCAGGAGACAGGGGGCGGGCGGCTACACCTTC,CASRRQGAGGYTF
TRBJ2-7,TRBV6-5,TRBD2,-,TGTGCCAGCAGTTCCACTAGCGGGAGTGGCTACGAGCAGTACTTC,CASSSTSGSGYEQYF
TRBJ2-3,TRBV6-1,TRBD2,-,TGTGCCAGCAGTGACGGACTAGCGTTACGCACGGATACGCAGTATTTT,CASSDGLALRTDTQYF
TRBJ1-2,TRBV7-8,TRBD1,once,TGTGCCAGCAGCTCCCGACAGGGCCGGTATGGCTACACCTTC,CASSSRQGRYGYTF
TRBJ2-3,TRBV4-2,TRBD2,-,TGTGCCAGCAGCCAAGTTATAGCGGGTAGCACAGATACGCAGTATTTT,CASSQVIAGSTDTQYF
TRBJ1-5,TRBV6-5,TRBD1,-,TGTGCCAGTCACCGGGACAGGGGGCTGGATCAGCCCCAGCATTTT,CASHRDRGLDQPQHF
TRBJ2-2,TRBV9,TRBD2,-,TGTGCCAGCAGCGCCCCGGGACTAGCGGAGGACACCGGGGAGCTGTTTTTT,CASSAPGLAEDTGELFF
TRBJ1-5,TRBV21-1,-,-,TGTGCCAGCAGCAAAGGGACCCCCAGGGGTATGACGGGCAATCAGCCCCAGCATTTT,CASSKGTPRGMTGNQPQHF
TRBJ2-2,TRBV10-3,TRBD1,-,TGTGCCATCAGTGACGGGTGGGACAGGAGGTCCGGGGAGCTGTTTTTT,CAISDGWDRRSGELFF
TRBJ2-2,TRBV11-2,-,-,TGTGCCAGCACCTATAGCGGCGGGGAGCTGTTTTTT,CASTYSGGELFF
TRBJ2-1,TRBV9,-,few,TGTGCCAGCAGCGTAGTGCCTGGGCAGGGGACTGAGCAGTTCTTC,CASSVVPGQGTEQFF
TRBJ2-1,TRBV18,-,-,TGTGCCAGCTCACCCAGGGTAACGGCTTACAATGAGCAGTTCTTC,CASSPRVTAYNEQFF
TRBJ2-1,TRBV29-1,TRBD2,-,TGCAGCGTTGCCTGGACTAGCGGGCTCTACAATGAGCAGTTCTTC,CSVAWTSGLYNEQFF
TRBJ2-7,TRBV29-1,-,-,TGCAGCGGTGGGCAGGGCAGCGTCTACGAGCAGTACTTC,CSGGQGSVYEQYF
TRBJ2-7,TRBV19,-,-,TGTGCCAGTAGTATAGATCGGGGGACCGCCACCTACGAGCAGTACTTC,CASSIDRGTATYEQYF
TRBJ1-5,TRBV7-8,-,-,TGTGCCAGCAGCTTAGACCAGGGTGGACAGCCCCAGCATTTT,CASSLDQGGQPQHF
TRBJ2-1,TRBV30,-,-,TGTGCCTGGATCGGGTGCCGGGAATACAATGAGCAGTTCTTC,CAWIGCREYNEQFF
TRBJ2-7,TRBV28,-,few,TGTGCCAGCAGTTTCGTGCGGGTTGGAGAGCAGTACTTC,CASSFVRVGEQYF
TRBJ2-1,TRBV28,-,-,TGTGCCAGCAGTTTAGGCGGCCCGAATTCCTACAATGAGCAGTTCTTC,CASSLGGPNSYNEQFF
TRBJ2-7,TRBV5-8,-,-,TGTGCCAGCAGCTTGGCCATAGTAGCATCCTACGAGCAGTACTTC,CASSLAIVASYEQYF
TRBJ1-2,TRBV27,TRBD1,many,TGTGCCAGCAGCGACCACTTGACAGGGGCAGCTAACTATGGCTACACCTTC,CASSDHLTGAANYGYTF
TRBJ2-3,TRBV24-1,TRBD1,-,TGTGCCACCAGTGGGACAGGGGAGACCACAGATACGCAGTATTTT,CATSGTGETTDTQYF
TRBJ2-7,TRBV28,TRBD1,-,TGTGCCAGCAGTAACTACGGGACAGTTGGCGAGCAGTACTTC,CASSNYGTVGEQYF
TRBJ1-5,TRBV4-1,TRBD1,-,TGCGCCAGCAGCCAGGGGCCGGGACAGCAAAATCAGCCCCAGCATTTT,CASSQGPGQQNQPQHF
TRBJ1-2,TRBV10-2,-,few,TGCGCCAGCAGTGAGCTCCGGAGGGATGGCTACACCTTC,CASSELRRDGYTF
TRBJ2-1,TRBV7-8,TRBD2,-,TGTGCCAGGCCTAGCGGGACCCGAGATGAGCAGTTCTTC,CARPSGTRDEQFF
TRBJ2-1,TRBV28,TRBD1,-,TGTGCCAGCAGTCTAACCGGGACAGGGCACAATGAGCAGTTCTTC,CASSLTGTGHNEQFF
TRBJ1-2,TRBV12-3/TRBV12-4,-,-,TGTGCCAGCAGGGGGCAGGGGTTTGGCTACACCTTC,CASRGQGFGYTF
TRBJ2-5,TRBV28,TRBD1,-,TGTGCCAGCAGCCGGGGACAGGGAGGTCAAGAGACCCAGTACTTC,CASSRGQGGQETQYF
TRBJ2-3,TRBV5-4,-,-,TGTGCCAGCAGCCCGATGGGGCAGGGTGGAACAGATACGCAGTATTTT,CASSPMGQGGTDTQYF
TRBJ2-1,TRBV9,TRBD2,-,TGTGCCAGCAGCGTAGCCAGCGGGAGCTCCTTATACAATGAGCAGTTCTTC,CASSVASGSSLYNEQFF
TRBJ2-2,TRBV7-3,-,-,TGTGCCAGCAGCCTCCGGGAAAGGGATCTAGGGCCCGGGGAGCTGTTTTTT,CASSLRERDLGPGELFF
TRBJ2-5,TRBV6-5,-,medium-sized,TGTGCCAGCAGTCGAAAACCTGTCGGAGAGACCCAGTACTTC,CASSRKPVGETQYF
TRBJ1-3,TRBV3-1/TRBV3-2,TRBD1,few,TGTGCCAGCAGCCAAGAACTGACAGGGGGCGGAAACACCATATATTTT,CASSQELTGGGNTIYF
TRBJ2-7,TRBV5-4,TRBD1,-,TGTGCCAGCAGCTTGGGGGGGACAGGGAGCTCCTACGAGCAGTACTTC,CASSLGGTGSSYEQYF
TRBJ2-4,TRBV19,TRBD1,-,TGTGCCAGTACCAGACGGACAGGGGGAGCCAAAAACATTCAGTACTTC,CASTRRTGGAKNIQYF
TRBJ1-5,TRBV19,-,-,TGTGCCAGTAATGGGGGGGAGCGGAGTCAGCCCCAGCATTTT,CASNGGERSQPQHF
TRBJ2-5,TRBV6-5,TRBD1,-,TGTGCCAGCACACCTATTACAGGGGGGGAGACCCAGTACTTC,CASTPITGGETQYF
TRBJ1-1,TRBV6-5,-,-,TGTGCCAGCAGTTATGGGGGGGGATTCATGAACACTGAAGCTTTCTTT,CASSYGGGFMNTEAFF
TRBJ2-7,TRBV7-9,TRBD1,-,TGTGCCAGCAGCTTAGCTGGGACAGGGCCCAAATACGAGCAGTACTTC,CASSLAGTGPKYEQYF
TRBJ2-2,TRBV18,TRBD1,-,TGTGCCAGCTCACCTCCGGGACAGGGTTTGACCGGGGAGCTGTTTTTT,CASSPPGQGLTGELFF